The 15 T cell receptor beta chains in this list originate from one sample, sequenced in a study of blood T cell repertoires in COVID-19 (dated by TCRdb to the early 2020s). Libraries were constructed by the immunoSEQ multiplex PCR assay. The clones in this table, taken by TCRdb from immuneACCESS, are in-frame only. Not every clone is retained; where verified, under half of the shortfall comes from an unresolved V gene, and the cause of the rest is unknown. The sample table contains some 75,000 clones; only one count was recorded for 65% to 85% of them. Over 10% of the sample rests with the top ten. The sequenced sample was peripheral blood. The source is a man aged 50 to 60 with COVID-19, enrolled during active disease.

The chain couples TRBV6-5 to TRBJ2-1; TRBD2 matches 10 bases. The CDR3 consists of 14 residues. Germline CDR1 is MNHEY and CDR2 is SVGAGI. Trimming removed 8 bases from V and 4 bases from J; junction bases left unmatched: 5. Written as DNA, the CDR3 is TGTGCCAGCTCCTCTAGCGGGAGTTACAATGAGCAGTTCTTC. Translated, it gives CASSSSGSYNEQFF.

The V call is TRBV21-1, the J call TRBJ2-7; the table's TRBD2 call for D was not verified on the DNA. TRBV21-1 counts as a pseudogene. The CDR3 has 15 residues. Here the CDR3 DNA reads TGTGCCAGCAGTCCCCGTTCGCTAGCGGGAAGCGAGCAGTACTTC. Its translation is CASSPRSLAGSEQYF.

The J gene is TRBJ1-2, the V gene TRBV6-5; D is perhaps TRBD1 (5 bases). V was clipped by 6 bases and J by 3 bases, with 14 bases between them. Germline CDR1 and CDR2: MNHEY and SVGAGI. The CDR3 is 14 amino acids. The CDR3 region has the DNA TGTGCCAGCAGCCGCGGGGAGGGGCACTATGGCTACACCTTC. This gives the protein CASSRGEGHYGYTF.

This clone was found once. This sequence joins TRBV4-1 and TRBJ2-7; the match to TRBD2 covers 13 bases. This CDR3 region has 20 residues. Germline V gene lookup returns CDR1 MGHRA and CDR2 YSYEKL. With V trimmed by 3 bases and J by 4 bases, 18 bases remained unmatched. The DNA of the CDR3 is TGCGCCAGCAGCCAGTTCGCCGTACCGGGACTAGCGGGGTTGGGATACGAGCAGTACTTC. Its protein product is CASSQFAVPGLAGLGYEQYF.

CDR3 DNA sequence: TGCGCCAGCAGCTTACAACCATCCAGGGGTCGAGAGACCCAGTACTTC. Translated: CASSLQPSRGRETQYF. J is TRBJ2-5 and V is TRBV5-1; weak D call: TRBD1 (6 bases). This CDR3 has 16 amino acids. In germline, CDR1 is SGHRS, CDR2 YFSETQ. Trimming pared 2 bases from V and 4 bases from J, leaving 18 bases between.

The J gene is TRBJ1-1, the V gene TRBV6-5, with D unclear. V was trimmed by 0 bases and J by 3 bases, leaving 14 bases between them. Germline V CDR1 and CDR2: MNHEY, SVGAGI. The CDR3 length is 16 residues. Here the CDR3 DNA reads TGTGCCAGCAGTTACTCTTACGGAGGAGAGGACACTGAAGCTTTCTTT. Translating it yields CASSYSYGGEDTEAFF.

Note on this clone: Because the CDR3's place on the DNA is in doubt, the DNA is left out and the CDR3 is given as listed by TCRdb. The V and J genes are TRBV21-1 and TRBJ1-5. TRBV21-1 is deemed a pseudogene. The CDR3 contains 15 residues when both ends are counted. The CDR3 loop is CASSKVAGGNQPQHF.

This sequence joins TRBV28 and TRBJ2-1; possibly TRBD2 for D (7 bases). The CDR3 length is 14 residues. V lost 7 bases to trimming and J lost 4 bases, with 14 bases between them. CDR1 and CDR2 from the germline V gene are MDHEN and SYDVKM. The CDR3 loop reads CASTAGARYNEQFF. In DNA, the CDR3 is TGTGCCAGCACTGCGGGGGCTCGGTACAATGAGCAGTTCTTC.

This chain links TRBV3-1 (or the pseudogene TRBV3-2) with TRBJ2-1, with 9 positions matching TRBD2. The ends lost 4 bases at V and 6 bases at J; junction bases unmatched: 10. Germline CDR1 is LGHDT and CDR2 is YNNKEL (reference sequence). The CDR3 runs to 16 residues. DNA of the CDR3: TGTGCCAGCAGCCCGGGGCGGACACTAGCGGGCAATGAGCAGTTCTTC. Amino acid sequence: CASSPGRTLAGNEQFF.

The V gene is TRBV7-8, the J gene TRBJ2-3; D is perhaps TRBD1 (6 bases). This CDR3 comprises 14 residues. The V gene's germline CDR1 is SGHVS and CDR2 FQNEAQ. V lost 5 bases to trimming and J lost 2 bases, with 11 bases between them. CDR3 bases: TGTGCCAGCAGCCAGGGGCGACCCACAGATACGCAGTATTTT. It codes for CASSQGRPTDTQYF.

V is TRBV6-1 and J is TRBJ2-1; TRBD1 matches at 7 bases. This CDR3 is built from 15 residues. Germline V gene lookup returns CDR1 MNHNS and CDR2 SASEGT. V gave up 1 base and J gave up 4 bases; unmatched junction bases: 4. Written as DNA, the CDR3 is TGTGCCAGCAGTGAAGAACGGGACAGTTACAATGAGCAGTTCTTC. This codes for CASSEERDSYNEQFF.

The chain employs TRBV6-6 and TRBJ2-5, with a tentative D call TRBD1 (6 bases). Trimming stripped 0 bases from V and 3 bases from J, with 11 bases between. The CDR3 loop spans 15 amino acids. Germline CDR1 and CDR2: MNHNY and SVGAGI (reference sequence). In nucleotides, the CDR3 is TGTGCCAGCAGTTACTCGCCGGCAGGGGAAGAGACCCAGTACTTC. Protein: CASSYSPAGEETQYF.

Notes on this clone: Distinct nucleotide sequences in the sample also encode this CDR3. The CDR3 is CASSLVGRAYEQYF. In nucleotides, the CDR3 is TGTGCCAGCAGCTTGGTGGGCAGGGCCTACGAGCAGTACTTC. The chain employs TRBV5-6 and TRBJ2-7; D is possibly TRBD1 (5 bases). The length of the CDR3 is 14 residues. In germline, CDR1 is SGHDT, CDR2 YYEEEE. Trimming removed 0 bases at V and 2 bases at J, with 9 bases between.

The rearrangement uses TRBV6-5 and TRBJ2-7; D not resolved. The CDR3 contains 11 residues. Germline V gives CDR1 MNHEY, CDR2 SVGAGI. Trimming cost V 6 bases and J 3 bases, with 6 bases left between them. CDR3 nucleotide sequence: TGTGCCAGCAGCAAAAACTACGAGCAGTACTTC. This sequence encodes CASSKNYEQYF.

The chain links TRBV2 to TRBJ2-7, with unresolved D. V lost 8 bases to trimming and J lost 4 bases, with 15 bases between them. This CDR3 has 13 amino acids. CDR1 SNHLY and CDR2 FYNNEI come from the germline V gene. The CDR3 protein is CASHDSSQYEQYF. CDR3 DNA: TGTGCCAGCCATGACTCATCCCAGTACGAGCAGTACTTC. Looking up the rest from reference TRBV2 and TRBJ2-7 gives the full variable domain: EPEVTQTPSHQVTQMGQEVILRCVPISNHLYFYWYRQILGQKVEFLVSFYNNEISEKSEIFDDQFSVERPDGSNFTLKIRSTKLEDSAMYFCASHDSSQYEQYFGPGTRLTVT.